This T cell receptor (beta chain) was documented in a study of neurological immune-mediated disorders. This clonotype came up once. Germline V CDR1 and CDR2: SGHRS, YFSETQ. The V gene lost 4 bases and the J gene lost 8 bases, with 19 bases spanning the gap. The CDR3 is 15 residues long. The time point: longitudinal time-point 1 (baseline). cDNA was made by 5'RACE with 10-nucleotide random UMIs. Over 170 million TCR-beta sequences (from 15-18 subjects) were yielded by each sequencing run. TCRdb called the 5' RACE reads again in MiXCR, with one record for every CDR3 protein. The data hold some 68,000 distinct CDR3 sequences, with about 13% observed a single time.

The sample consisted of PBMCs. The receptor was isolated from a female donor with HTLV-1-associated myelopathy (HAM/TSP). This chain uses TRBV5-1 with TRBJ2-1; D might be TRBD2 (5 bases). The chain's CDR3 is CASSPTTPPGDEQFF. The CDR3 nucleotides are TGCGCCAGCAGCCCGACTACCCCCCCCGGTGATGAGCAGTTCTTC.